The 15 T cell receptor beta chains reported below all come from one sample, sequenced in a study of blood T cell repertoires in COVID-19. The protocol was immunoSEQ multiplex PCR, while the TCRdb copy is restricted to in-frame clones and leaves out a portion. The table shows approximately 670,000 clones, with 70% to 90% occurring only once. Sample: peripheral blood. These receptors originate from a woman aged 18 to 35 with acute or convalescent COVID-19.

The chain carries TRBV7-3 and TRBJ2-1; 8 bases are a match to TRBD2. The junction had 5 bases not matched to a gene; V was cut back by 5 bases and J by 2 bases. Germline V gene sequence: CDR1 SGHTA, CDR2 FQGTGA. This CDR3 contains 15 residues. The DNA of the CDR3 is TGTGCCAGCAGCGTAGAACTAGCGGCCTACAATGAGCAGTTCTTC. The encoded protein is CASSVELAAYNEQFF.

The table lists this clone with a few counts. The V and J genes are TRBV5-1 and TRBJ1-4; tentative D call: TRBD1 (5 bases). The CDR3 runs 16 residues. Trimming cost V 4 bases and J 1 base, with 14 bases left between them. The germline V gene encodes CDR1 SGHRS and CDR2 YFSETQ. The CDR3: CASSPQGSKTNEKLFF. In DNA, the CDR3 is TGCGCCAGCAGCCCGCAGGGAAGTAAAACTAATGAAAAACTGTTTTTT.

The rearrangement links TRBV5-6 to TRBJ1-2; perhaps TRBD1 as D (6 bases). The length of the CDR3 is 15 residues. V lost 0 bases, J lost 3 bases, and 12 bases lay in between. The germline CDR1 and CDR2 sequences are SGHDT and YYEEEE. The CDR3 sequence: CASSLVGHRDYGYTF. The CDR3 DNA is TGTGCCAGCAGCTTGGTGGGACACCGAGACTATGGCTACACCTTC.

The chain recombines TRBV6-4 with TRBJ2-3, with 8 bases matching TRBD2. This CDR3 region has 15 residues. CDR1 and CDR2 from the germline V gene are MRHNA and SNTAGT. V trimming: 4 bases; J trimming: 2 bases; junction bases outside the gene matches: 5. Here the CDR3 DNA reads TGTGCCAGCAGTGCCCAAGCGGGGGCCACAGATACGCAGTATTTT. This encodes CASSAQAGATDTQYF.

CDR3 bases: TGTGCCAGCAGCGTCCCCCTAGCGGGGGGGCATATTGAGCAGTTCTTC. Residues: CASSVPLAGGHIEQFF. J is TRBJ2-1 and V is TRBV2, with TRBD2 matching over 12 bases. The CDR3 runs to 16 residues. Germline CDR1 and CDR2: SNHLY and FYNNEI. The V gene end was trimmed by 6 bases and the J gene end by 9 bases; junction bases not matched to a gene: 12. Together with reference TRBV2 and TRBJ2-1, the CDR3 gives the full variable domain: EPEVTQTPSHQVTQMGQEVILRCVPISNHLYFYWYRQILGQKVEFLVSFYNNEISEKSEIFDDQFSVERPDGSNFTLKIRSTKLEDSAMYFCASSVPLAGGHIEQFFGPGTRLTVL.

V usage is TRBV6-6 and J usage is TRBJ2-7, with D hard to call. The CDR3 contains 16 residues. Germline V gene data show CDR1 as MNHNY and CDR2 as SVGAGI (reference sequence). Trimming took 0 bases from V and 2 from J, leaving 14 bases between them. The CDR3 is CASSYSSVSQTYEQYF. The CDR3 region has the DNA TGTGCCAGCAGTTACTCGAGTGTTTCTCAAACCTACGAGCAGTACTTC.

The chain recombines TRBV19 with TRBJ2-3; possibly TRBD2 for D (6 bases). V was trimmed by 7 bases and J by 2 bases, leaving 13 bases between them. Germline CDR1 and CDR2: LNHDA and SQIVND (reference sequence). This CDR3 has 14 residues. This chain's CDR3 is CASKAGPLTDTQYF. CDR3 DNA: TGTGCCAGTAAGGCGGGGCCCCTCACAGATACGCAGTATTTT. The full variable domain, completed using reference TRBV19 and TRBJ2-3, is DGGITQSPKYLFRKEGQNVTLSCEQNLNHDAMYWYRQDPGQGLRLIYYSQIVNDFQKGDIAEGYSVSREKKESFPLTVTSAQKNPTAFYLCASKAGPLTDTQYFGPGTRLTVL.

The CDR3 coding sequence is TGCGCCAGCAGCTTGGCCGGTCCGAGCTCCTACGAGCAGTACTTC. It yields the protein CASSLAGPSSYEQYF. The rearrangement uses TRBV5-1 and TRBJ2-7; D call uncertain. With 0 bases removed from V and 0 bases from J, the gap between germline ends came to 10 bases. CDR1 SGHRS and CDR2 YFSETQ come from the germline V gene. This CDR3 comprises 15 residues.

V is TRBV5-1 and J is TRBJ2-5; TRBD2 matches at 13 bases. The germline V gene has CDR1 SGHRS and CDR2 YFSETQ. This CDR3 is 15 amino acids long. V lost 0 bases to trimming and J lost 5 bases; unmatched junction nucleotides: 1. The CDR3 region is CASSLGLAGGETQYF. In DNA form, the CDR3 reads TGCGCCAGCAGCTTGGGACTAGCGGGGGGTGAGACCCAGTACTTC.

The chain links TRBV5-4 to TRBJ2-4; 9 bases match TRBD1. With V trimmed by 3 bases and J by 5 bases, 3 bases remained unmatched. This CDR3 has 14 residues. From germline, CDR1 is SGHNT and CDR2 YYREEE (reference sequence). The CDR3 DNA is TGTGCCAGCAGCTGGGACAGGGCCGAAAACATTCAGTACTTC. It codes for CASSWDRAENIQYF.

The chain combines TRBV5-1 with TRBJ1-1; D gene ambiguous. The length of the CDR3 is 15 residues. Germline-derived CDR1 and CDR2 are SGHRS and YFSETQ. Deletions cut 2 bases from V and 3 bases from J, with 14 bases between. The CDR3 nucleotides are TGCGCCAGCAGCTTATACAATGAAGTGTACACTGAAGCTTTCTTT. It codes for CASSLYNEVYTEAFF.

The chain couples TRBV5-1 to TRBJ1-6; the match to TRBD1 covers 7 bases. The ends lost 2 bases at V and 5 bases at J; junction bases unmatched: 4. Germline V lookup: CDR1 SGHRS, CDR2 YFSETQ. The CDR3 sequence is 15 residues long. CDR3 sequence reads: CASSFRDSNNSPLHF. As DNA, the CDR3 is TGCGCCAGCAGCTTCCGGGACAGCAATAATTCACCCCTCCACTTT.

CDR3 sequence (DNA): TGTGCCAGCAGCTTGGGGGGATTTCCCGGTAATCAGCCCCAGCATTTT. The encoded protein is CASSLGGFPGNQPQHF. The chain is built from TRBV7-2 and TRBJ1-5; possibly TRBD1 for D (5 bases). Trimming cost V 3 bases and J 4 bases, with 16 bases left between them. CDR3 length: 16 amino acids. Germline CDR1 is SGHTA and CDR2 is FQGNSA. The full variable domain, completed using reference TRBV7-2 and TRBJ1-5, is GAGVSQSPSNKVTEKGKDVELRCDPISGHTALYWYRQSLGQGLEFLIYFQGNSAPDKSGLPSDRFSAERTGGSVSTLTIQRTQQEDSAVYLCASSLGGFPGNQPQHFGDGTRLSIL.

Comment on this clone: The junction and the germline gene differ at one end; a read error may be behind it. The genes are TRBV5-4 and TRBJ2-5; TRBD1 might be the D (6 bases). The CDR3 sequence is 13 residues long. Germline loops: CDR1 SGHNT, CDR2 YYREEE (reference sequence). CDR3 DNA sequence: TGTGCCAGCAGATTGGACAGCCAAGAGACCCAGTACTTC. It translates to CASRLDSQETQYF.

V usage is TRBV7-8 and J usage is TRBJ1-5; perhaps TRBD1 as D (5 bases). V lost 3 bases to trimming and J lost 2 bases, with 8 bases between them. CDR3 size: 14 residues. Germline V gene lookup returns CDR1 SGHVS and CDR2 FQNEAQ. The CDR3 DNA sequence: TGTGCCAGCAGCTTGGGCAGGGGCAATCAGCCCCAGCATTTT. Its protein product is CASSLGRGNQPQHF.